Listed below are T cell receptor beta chains from one sample, sequenced in a study of CD8 T cells in Susac syndrome. TCRdb fed the immunoSEQ multiplex PCR reads into MiXCR, producing one record per CDR3 protein. Of around 200,000 distinct CDR3 sequences in the sample, 90% to 97% are singletons; the top ten hold roughly 0.093%. Sequenced: CD4+ T cells from PBMCs. The receptors shown here come from a human donor with Susac syndrome. Each CDR3 is given with its conserved first and last residue. Each record gives: J gene, V gene, D gene, CDR3 protein, CDR3 DNA. The D gene is left open where the match is weak.

J gene: TRBJ2-1; V gene: TRBV25-1; D gene: -; CDR3 protein: CASSETRFGYNEQFF; CDR3 DNA: TGTGCCAGCAGTGAAACCAGGTTCGGGTACAATGAGCAGTTCTTC
J gene: TRBJ2-2; V gene: TRBV20-1; D gene: -; CDR3 protein: CSATPSRSGELFF; CDR3 DNA: TGCAGTGCCACCCCATCAAGGTCCGGGGAGCTGTTTTTT
J gene: TRBJ2-5; V gene: TRBV5-1; D gene: TRBD2; CDR3 protein: CASSRGTSGRETQYF; CDR3 DNA: TGCGCCAGCAGCCGCGGGACTAGCGGACGAGAGACCCAGTACTTC
J gene: TRBJ2-2; V gene: TRBV5-4; D gene: -; CDR3 protein: CASSPGPTGELFF; CDR3 DNA: TGTGCCAGCAGCCCCGGACCAACCGGGGAGCTGTTTTTT
J gene: TRBJ2-3; V gene: TRBV24-1; D gene: -; CDR3 protein: CATSDGAGTDTQYF; CDR3 DNA: TGTGCCACCAGTGACGGGGCGGGCACAGATACGCAGTATTTT
J gene: TRBJ2-5; V gene: TRBV2; D gene: -; CDR3 protein: CASSVVRETQYF; CDR3 DNA: TGTGCCAGCAGTGTAGTTCGAGAGACCCAGTACTTC
J gene: TRBJ1-2; V gene: TRBV4-3; D gene: -; CDR3 protein: CASSQDKGVANYGYTF; CDR3 DNA: TGCGCCAGCAGCCAAGATAAAGGGGTGGCTAACTATGGCTACACCTTC
J gene: TRBJ1-1; V gene: TRBV6-6; D gene: -; CDR3 protein: CASTRGNTEAFF; CDR3 DNA: TGTGCCAGCACCCGGGGGAACACTGAAGCTTTCTTT
J gene: TRBJ2-1; V gene: TRBV19; D gene: TRBD1; CDR3 protein: CASSPHPTGGDEQFF; CDR3 DNA: TGTGCCAGTAGTCCCCACCCGACAGGGGGAGATGAGCAGTTCTTC
J gene: TRBJ2-4; V gene: TRBV27; D gene: -; CDR3 protein: CASSLYDRQNIQYF; CDR3 DNA: TGTGCCAGCAGTTTATACGACAGACAAAACATTCAGTACTTC
J gene: TRBJ1-5; V gene: TRBV6-1; D gene: -; CDR3 protein: CASRRVSGTGNQPQHF; CDR3 DNA: TGTGCCAGCAGGAGGGTTTCGGGTACGGGCAATCAGCCCCAGCATTTT
J gene: TRBJ1-4; V gene: TRBV7-9; D gene: -; CDR3 protein: CASSTLQATNEKLFF; CDR3 DNA: TGTGCCAGCAGCACCCTACAGGCAACTAATGAAAAACTGTTTTTT